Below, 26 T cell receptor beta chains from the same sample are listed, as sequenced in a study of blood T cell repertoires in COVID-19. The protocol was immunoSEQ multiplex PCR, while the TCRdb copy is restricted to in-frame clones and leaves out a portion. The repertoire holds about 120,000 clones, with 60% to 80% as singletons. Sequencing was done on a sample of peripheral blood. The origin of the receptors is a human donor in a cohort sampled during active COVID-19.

The CDR3 DNA is TGTGCCAGCAGCTTAGTGGGCGGGGTCCCCCGGCAGTACGAGCAGTACTTC. Translated: CASSLVGGVPRQYEQYF. The chain is built from TRBV7-8 and TRBJ2-7, with TRBD2 as a possible D gene (6 bases). V dropped 1 base and J dropped 4 bases, with 20 bases sitting between them. CDR1 and CDR2 (germline): SGHVS, FQNEAQ. This CDR3 spans 17 amino acids.

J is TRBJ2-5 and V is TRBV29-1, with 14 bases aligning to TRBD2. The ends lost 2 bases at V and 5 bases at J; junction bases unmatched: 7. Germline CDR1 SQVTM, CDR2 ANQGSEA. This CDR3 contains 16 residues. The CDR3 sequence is CSVERGTSGGGETQYF. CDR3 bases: TGCAGCGTTGAAAGAGGGACTAGCGGGGGTGGCGAGACCCAGTACTTC.

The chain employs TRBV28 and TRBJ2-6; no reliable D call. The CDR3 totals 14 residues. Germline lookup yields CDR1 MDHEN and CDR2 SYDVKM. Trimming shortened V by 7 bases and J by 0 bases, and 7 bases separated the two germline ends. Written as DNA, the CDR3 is TGTGCCAGCACCCACGGCTCTGGGGCCAACGTCCTGACTTTC. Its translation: CASTHGSGANVLTF.

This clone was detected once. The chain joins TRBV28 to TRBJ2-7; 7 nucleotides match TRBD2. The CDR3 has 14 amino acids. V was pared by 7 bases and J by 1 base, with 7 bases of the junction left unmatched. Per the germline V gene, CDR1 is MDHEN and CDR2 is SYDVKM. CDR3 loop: CASTPPSGSYEQYF. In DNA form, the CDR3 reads TGTGCCAGCACCCCCCCTAGCGGATCCTACGAGCAGTACTTC.

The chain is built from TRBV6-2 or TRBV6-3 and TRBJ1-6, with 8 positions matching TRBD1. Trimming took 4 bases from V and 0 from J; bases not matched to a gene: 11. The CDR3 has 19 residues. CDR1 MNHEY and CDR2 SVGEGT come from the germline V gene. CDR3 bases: TGTGCCAGCAGTTTCGTGGGACAGGTCGCCCACTCCTATAATTCACCCCTCCACTTT. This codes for CASSFVGQVAHSYNSPLHF.

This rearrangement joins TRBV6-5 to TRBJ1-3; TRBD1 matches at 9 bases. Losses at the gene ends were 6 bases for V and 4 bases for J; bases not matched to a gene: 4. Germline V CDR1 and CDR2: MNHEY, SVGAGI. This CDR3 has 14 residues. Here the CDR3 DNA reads TGTGCCAGCAGGCGGACAGGGGTAGGAAACACCATATATTTT. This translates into CASRRTGVGNTIYF.

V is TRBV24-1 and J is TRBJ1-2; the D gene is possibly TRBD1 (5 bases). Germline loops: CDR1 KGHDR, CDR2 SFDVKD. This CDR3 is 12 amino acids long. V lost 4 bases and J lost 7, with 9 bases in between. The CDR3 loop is CATSDGDSGYTF. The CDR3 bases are TGTGCCACCAGTGACGGGGACTCTGGCTACACCTTC.

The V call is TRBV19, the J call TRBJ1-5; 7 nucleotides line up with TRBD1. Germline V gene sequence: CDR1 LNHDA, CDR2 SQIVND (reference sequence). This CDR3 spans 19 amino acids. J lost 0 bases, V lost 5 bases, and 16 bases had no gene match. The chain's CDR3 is CASSPTLGTAQYSNQPQHF. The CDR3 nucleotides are TGTGCCAGTAGTCCCACCCTGGGGACAGCCCAATATAGCAATCAGCCCCAGCATTTT.

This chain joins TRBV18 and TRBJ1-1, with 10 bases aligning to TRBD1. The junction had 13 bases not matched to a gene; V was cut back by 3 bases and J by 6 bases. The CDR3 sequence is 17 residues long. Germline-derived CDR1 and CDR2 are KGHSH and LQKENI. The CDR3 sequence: CASSPRTGGFLEAEAFF. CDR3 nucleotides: TGTGCCAGCTCACCCCGGACAGGGGGATTTCTGGAGGCTGAAGCTTTCTTT.

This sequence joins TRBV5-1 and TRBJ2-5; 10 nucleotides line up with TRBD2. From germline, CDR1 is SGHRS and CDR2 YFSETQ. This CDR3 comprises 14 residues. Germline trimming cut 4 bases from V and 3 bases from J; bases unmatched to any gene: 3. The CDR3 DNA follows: TGCGCCAGCAGCCAAGGACTAGCGGAAGAGACCCAGTACTTC. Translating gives CASSQGLAEETQYF.

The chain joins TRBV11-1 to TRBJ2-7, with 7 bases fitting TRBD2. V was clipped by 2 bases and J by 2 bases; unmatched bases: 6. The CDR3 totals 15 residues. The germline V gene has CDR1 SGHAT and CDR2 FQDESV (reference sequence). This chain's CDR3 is CASSLRGLPTYEQYF. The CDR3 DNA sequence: TGTGCCAGCAGCTTACGGGGACTACCTACCTACGAGCAGTACTTC.

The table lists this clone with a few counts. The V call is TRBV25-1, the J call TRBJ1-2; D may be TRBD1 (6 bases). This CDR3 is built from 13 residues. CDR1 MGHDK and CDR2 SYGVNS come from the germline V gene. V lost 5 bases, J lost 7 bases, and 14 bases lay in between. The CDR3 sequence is CASSRGNRVGYTF. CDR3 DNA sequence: TGTGCCAGCAGTAGGGGTAACAGGGTTGGCTACACCTTC.

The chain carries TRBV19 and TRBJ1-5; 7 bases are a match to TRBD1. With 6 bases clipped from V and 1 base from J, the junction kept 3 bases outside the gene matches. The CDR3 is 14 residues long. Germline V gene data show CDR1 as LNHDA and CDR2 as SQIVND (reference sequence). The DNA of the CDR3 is TGTGCCAGTAGCCTGACAGGGAGCAATCAGCCCCAGCATTTT. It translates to CASSLTGSNQPQHF.

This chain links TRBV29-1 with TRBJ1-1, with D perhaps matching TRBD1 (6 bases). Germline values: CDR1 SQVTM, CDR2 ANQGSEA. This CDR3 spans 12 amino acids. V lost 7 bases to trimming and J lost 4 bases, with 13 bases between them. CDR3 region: CSAFRGGTEAFF. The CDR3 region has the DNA TGCAGCGCATTCCGAGGGGGCACTGAAGCTTTCTTT.

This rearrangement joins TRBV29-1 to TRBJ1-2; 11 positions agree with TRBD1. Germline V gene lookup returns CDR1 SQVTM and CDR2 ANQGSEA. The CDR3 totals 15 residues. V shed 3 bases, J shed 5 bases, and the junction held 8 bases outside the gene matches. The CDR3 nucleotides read TGCAGCGTTGACCAGGACAGGGGGCTAGGGTATGGCTACACCTTC. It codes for CSVDQDRGLGYGYTF.

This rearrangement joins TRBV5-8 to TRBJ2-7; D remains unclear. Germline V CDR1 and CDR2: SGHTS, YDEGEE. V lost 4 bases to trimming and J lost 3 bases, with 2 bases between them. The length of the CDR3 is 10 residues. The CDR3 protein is CASSHYEQYF. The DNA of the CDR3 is TGTGCCAGCAGCCACTACGAGCAGTACTTC.

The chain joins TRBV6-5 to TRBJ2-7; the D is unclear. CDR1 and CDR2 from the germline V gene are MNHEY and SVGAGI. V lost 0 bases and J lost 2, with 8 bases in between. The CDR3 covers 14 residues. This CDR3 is CASSYSNGPYEQYF. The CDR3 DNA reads TGTGCCAGCAGTTACTCTAACGGTCCCTACGAGCAGTACTTC.

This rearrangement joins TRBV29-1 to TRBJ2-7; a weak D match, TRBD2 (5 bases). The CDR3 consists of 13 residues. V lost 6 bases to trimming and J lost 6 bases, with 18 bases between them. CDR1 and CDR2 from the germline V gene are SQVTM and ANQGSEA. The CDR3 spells CSVQQPEAGEQYF. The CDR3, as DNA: TGCAGCGTCCAACAGCCTGAGGCGGGCGAGCAGTACTTC.

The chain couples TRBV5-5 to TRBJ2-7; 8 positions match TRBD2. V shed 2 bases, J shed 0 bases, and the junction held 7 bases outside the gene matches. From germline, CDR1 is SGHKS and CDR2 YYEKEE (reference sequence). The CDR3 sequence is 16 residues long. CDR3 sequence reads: CASSFTLAGSSYEQYF. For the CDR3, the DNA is TGTGCCAGCAGCTTTACCTTAGCGGGGAGCTCCTACGAGCAGTACTTC.

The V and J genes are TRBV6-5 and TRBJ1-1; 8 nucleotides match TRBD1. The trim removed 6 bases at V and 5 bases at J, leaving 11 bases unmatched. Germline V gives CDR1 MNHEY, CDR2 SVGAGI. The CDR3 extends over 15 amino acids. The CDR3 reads CASRRAGGEGTEAFF. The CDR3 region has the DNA TGTGCCAGCAGGCGGGCAGGGGGCGAGGGGACTGAAGCTTTCTTT.

For the CDR3, the DNA is TGTGCCAGCAGCCTAATAGCGGGGCGGGGGGACAATGAGCAGTTCTTC. Its protein is CASSLIAGRGDNEQFF. The V call is TRBV3-1 (or the pseudogene TRBV3-2), the J call TRBJ2-1; 8 bases map to TRBD2. Looked up from germline, CDR1 is LGHDT and CDR2 is YNNKEL (reference sequence). V shed 4 bases, J shed 5 bases, and the junction held 10 bases outside the gene matches. The CDR3 contains 16 residues.

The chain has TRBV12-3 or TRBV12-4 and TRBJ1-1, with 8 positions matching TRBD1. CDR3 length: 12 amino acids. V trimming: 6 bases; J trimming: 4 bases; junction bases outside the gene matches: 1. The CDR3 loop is CASRQGGTEAFF. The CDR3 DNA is TGTGCCAGCAGACAGGGGGGCACTGAAGCTTTCTTT.

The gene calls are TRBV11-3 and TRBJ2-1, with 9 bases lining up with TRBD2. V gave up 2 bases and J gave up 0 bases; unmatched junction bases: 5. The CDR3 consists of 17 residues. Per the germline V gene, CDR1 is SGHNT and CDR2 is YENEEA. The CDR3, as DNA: TGTGCCAGCAGCTTACGACTAGCGGACTACTCCTACAATGAGCAGTTCTTC. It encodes CASSLRLADYSYNEQFF.

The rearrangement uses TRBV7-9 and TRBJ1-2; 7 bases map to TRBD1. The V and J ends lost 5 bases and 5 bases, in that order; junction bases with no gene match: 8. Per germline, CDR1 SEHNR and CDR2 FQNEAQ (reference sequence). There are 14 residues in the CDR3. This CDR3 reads CASSPGTALYGYTF. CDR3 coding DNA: TGTGCCAGCAGCCCGGGGACAGCCCTTTATGGCTACACCTTC.

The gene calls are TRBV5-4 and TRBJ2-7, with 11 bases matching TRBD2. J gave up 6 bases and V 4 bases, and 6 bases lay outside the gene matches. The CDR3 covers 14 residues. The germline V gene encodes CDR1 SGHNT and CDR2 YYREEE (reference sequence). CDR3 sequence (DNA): TGTGCCAGCAGCCTAGCGGGGGGTAGCGGCGAGCAGTACTTC. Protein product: CASSLAGGSGEQYF.

The CDR3 coding sequence is TGTGCCAGCAGTTACTCGGAGGGTCTTAACACTGAAGCTTTCTTT. As protein: CASSYSEGLNTEAFF. This sequence joins TRBV6-5 and TRBJ1-1; no clear D. V lost 0 bases and J lost 2, with 10 bases in between. CDR3 size: 15 residues. CDR1 MNHEY and CDR2 SVGAGI come from the germline V gene.